This T cell receptor beta chain is from a study of lymphopenia after photon versus proton radiotherapy. This table comes from immunoSEQ multiplex PCR, and its TCRdb copy is limited to in-frame clones, with some not included. This sample has 50,000 to 60,000 clones, with about 92% found just once. Material: peripheral blood, obtained from a patient treated with photon-based radiotherapy. The receptor was isolated from a woman between 40 and 55 years old with cholangiocarcinoma.

This chain's CDR3 is CASSFNTYNEQFF. The CDR3 DNA reads TGTGCCAGCAGTTTCAATACCTACAATGAGCAGTTCTTC. The V and J genes are TRBV28 and TRBJ2-1, with D unresolved. V lost 3 bases, J lost 2 bases, and 5 bases lay in between. The CDR3 length is 13 residues. Germline loops: CDR1 MDHEN, CDR2 SYDVKM.